What follows is one TCR beta chain and its context. Cohorts were based on clinical histories the participants reported. V lost 5 bases, J lost 3 bases, and 9 bases stayed unmatched. The CDR3 contains 15 residues. Germline V gene lookup returns CDR1 SSHAT and CDR2 FNYEAQ (reference sequence). The sample is drawn from a study of blood T cell repertoires in COVID-19. Study at large: The origin of the acute and convalescent COVID-19 samples was the United States, Italy and Spain. PBMCs, B-cell-depleted T cells, or T cells provided the cDNA or gDNA that made up the material.

Authors' data handling: Estimates of nucleated cell counts were drawn from the amplification of reference gene primers. Sequencing was performed with immunoSEQ multiplex PCR; in TCRdb, only in-frame clones are kept and a portion is missing. V and J calls and clone size are copied from that table; D and trimming were computed from the DNA. The sample carries approximately 450,000 clones, 87% recorded once. The sample taken for sequencing was PBMCs or T cells enriched from blood (not recorded which). The gene calls are TRBV7-7 and TRBJ2-5; TRBD2 agrees at 7 bases. The receptor comes from a woman aged 18 to 35 with acute COVID-19. CDR3 nucleotide sequence: TGTGCCAGCAGCCAGAACCCCCGGGGGGAAGAGACCCAGTACTTC. Residues: CASSQNPRGEETQYF.